Listed here are 8 T cell receptor beta chains from one sample, sequenced in a study of T-cell reconstitution after alpha-beta-depleted transplantation in children. Molecular barcoding with unique molecular identifiers was used for the TCRbeta library. TCRdb passed the PCR reads through MiXCR, listing each CDR3 protein once. The repertoire includes around 370,000 distinct CDR3 sequences, 10% of them detected once, and around 2.3% sits in the top ten. This material consisted of PBMCs from the stem cell graft donor, taken from the stem cell graft. These receptors were taken from a human donor who donated a stem cell graft to a child with acute lymphoblastic leukemia.

This clonotype came up a few times. The V and J genes are TRBV7-2 and TRBJ2-7; 7 nucleotides match TRBD2. This CDR3 region has 13 residues. CDR1 is SGHTA and CDR2 is FQGNSA in the germline V gene. V shed 6 bases, J shed 3 bases, and the junction held 5 bases outside the gene matches. CDR3 in amino acids: CASREGTNYEQYF. Here the CDR3 DNA reads TGTGCCAGCAGAGAGGGGACTAACTACGAGCAGTACTTC. The whole variable domain, filled in from reference TRBV7-2 and TRBJ2-7, reads GAGVSQSPSNKVTEKGKDVELRCDPISGHTALYWYRQSLGQGLEFLIYFQGNSAPDKSGLPSDRFSAERTGGSVSTLTIQRTQQEDSAVYLCASREGTNYEQYFGPGTRLTVT.

This clonotype was seen ten or more times. The V call is TRBV10-3, the J call TRBJ2-3; D is ambiguous. The CDR3 covers 11 residues. V gave up 10 bases and J gave up 0 bases, with 5 bases separating them. Per the germline V gene, CDR1 is ENHRY and CDR2 is SYGVKD. Written as DNA, the CDR3 is TGTGCCACCACTAGCACAGATACGCAGTATTTT. This gives the protein CATTSTDTQYF.

This clonotype came up a few times. CDR3 sequence: CASSTKGPNEQFF. CDR3 nucleotide sequence: TGTGCCAGCTCAACAAAAGGTCCCAATGAGCAGTTCTTC. This chain uses TRBV18 with TRBJ2-1; D gene uncertain. Germline V gives CDR1 KGHSH, CDR2 LQKENI. The CDR3 has 13 amino acids. V gave up 5 bases and J gave up 6 bases, with 11 bases separating them.

The rearrangement uses TRBV12-5 and TRBJ2-2; weak D call: TRBD1 (5 bases). From germline, CDR1 is LGHNT and CDR2 FRNRAP. V was shortened by 1 base and J by 0 bases, with 6 bases between the two germline ends. The CDR3 has 15 residues. CDR3 coding DNA: TGTGCTAGTGGTTTGGAGGGGACGAACACCGGGGAGCTGTTTTTT. Protein: CASGLEGTNTGELFF.

This rearrangement joins TRBV25-1 to TRBJ1-1, with D perhaps matching TRBD1 (5 bases). The germline V gene encodes CDR1 MGHDK and CDR2 SYGVNS. The V gene lost 7 bases and the J gene lost 6 bases, with 15 bases spanning the gap. There are 13 residues in the CDR3. This CDR3 reads CASKFRGNAEAFF. The CDR3 DNA follows: TGTGCCAGCAAATTTAGGGGTAACGCTGAAGCTTTCTTT.

In this sample, this clonotype turned up a few times. The V and J genes are TRBV6-2 or TRBV6-3 and TRBJ2-7; 14 bases fit TRBD2. This CDR3 is 13 amino acids long. CDR1 is MNHEY and CDR2 is SVGEGT in the germline V gene. CDR3 region: CASIGLAGGYPKV. For the CDR3, the DNA is TGTGCCAGCATCGGACTAGCGGGAGGTTATCCGAAGGTC.

In the case of this clonotype: This may stem from a read error, because a much larger clone lies one nucleotide away. This chain joins TRBV7-9 and TRBJ2-7, with 10 bases lining up with TRBD1. The germline V gene encodes CDR1 SEHNR and CDR2 FQNEAQ (reference sequence). This CDR3 contains 13 residues. The chain's CDR3 is CASSGQGVNDQYF. Written as DNA, the CDR3 is TGTGCCAGCAGCGGACAGGGGGTCAACGACCAGTACTTC.

This clonotype was detected a few times. This chain joins TRBV5-1 and TRBJ2-1, with a tentative D call TRBD2 (6 bases). V was shortened by 4 bases and J by 7 bases, with 21 bases between the two germline ends. Per germline, CDR1 SGHRS and CDR2 YFSETQ. The CDR3 length is 16 residues. The CDR3 reads CASSLGLGGNQNEQFF. CDR3 coding DNA: TGCGCCAGCAGCCTAGGACTGGGGGGAAACCAAAATGAGCAGTTCTTC.